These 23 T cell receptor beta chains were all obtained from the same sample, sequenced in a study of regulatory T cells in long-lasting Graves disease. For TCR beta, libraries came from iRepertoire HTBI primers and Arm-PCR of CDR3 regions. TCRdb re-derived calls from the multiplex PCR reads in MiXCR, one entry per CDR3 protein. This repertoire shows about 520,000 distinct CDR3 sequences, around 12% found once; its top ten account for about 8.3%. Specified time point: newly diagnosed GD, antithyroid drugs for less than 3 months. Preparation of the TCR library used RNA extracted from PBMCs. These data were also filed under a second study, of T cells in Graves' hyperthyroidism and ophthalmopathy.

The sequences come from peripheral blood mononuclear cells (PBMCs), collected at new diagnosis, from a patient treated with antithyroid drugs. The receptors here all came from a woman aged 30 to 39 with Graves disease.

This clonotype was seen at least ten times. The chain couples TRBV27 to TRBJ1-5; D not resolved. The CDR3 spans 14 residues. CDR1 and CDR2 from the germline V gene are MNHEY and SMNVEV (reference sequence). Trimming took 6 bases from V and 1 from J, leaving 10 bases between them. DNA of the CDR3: TGTGCCAGCAGAAGAACAGTAAGCAATCAGCCCCAGCATTTT. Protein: CASRRTVSNQPQHF.

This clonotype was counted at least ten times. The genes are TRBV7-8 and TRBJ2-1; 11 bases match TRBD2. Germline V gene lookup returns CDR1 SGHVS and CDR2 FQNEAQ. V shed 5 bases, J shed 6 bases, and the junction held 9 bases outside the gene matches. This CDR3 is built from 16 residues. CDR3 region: CASSALLAGVLNEQFF. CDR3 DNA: TGTGCCAGCAGCGCCCTACTAGCGGGAGTGCTCAATGAGCAGTTCTTC.

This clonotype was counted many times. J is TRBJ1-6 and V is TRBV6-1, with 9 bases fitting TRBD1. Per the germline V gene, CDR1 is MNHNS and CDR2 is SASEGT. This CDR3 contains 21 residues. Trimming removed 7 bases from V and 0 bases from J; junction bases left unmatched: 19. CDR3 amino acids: CASTPRPGTGPQGSYNSPLHF. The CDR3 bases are TGTGCCAGCACTCCACGTCCCGGGACAGGGCCCCAGGGCTCCTATAATTCACCCCTCCACTTT.

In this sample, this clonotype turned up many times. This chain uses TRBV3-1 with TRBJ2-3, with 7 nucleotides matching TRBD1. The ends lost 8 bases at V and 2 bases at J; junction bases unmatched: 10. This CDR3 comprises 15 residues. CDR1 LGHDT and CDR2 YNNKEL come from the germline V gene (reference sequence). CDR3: CASQPGQSFTDTQYF. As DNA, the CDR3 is TGTGCCAGCCAACCGGGACAGAGCTTCACAGATACGCAGTATTTT.

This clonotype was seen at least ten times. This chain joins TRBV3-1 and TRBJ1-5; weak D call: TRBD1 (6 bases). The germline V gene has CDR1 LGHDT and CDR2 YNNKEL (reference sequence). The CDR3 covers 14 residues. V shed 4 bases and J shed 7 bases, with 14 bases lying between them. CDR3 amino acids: CASSPQGRDQPQHF. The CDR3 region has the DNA TGTGCCAGCAGCCCACAGGGCCGGGACCAGCCCCAGCATTTT.

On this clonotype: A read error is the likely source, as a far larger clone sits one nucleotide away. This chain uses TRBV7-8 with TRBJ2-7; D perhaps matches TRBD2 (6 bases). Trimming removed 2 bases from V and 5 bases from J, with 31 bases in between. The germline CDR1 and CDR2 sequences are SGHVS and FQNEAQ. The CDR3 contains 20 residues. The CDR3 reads CASSLQRRLGLTGEFDEQYF. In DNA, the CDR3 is TGTGCCAGCAGCTTACAGAGGAGGCTCGGGCTAACGGGAGAGTTCGACGAGCAGTACTTC.

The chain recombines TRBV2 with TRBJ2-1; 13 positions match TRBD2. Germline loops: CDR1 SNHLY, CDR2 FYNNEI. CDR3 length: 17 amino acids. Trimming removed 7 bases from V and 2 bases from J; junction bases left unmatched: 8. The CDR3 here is CASTRLAGGGPYNEQFF. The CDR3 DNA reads TGTGCCAGCACTAGACTAGCGGGAGGTGGCCCCTACAATGAGCAGTTCTTC.

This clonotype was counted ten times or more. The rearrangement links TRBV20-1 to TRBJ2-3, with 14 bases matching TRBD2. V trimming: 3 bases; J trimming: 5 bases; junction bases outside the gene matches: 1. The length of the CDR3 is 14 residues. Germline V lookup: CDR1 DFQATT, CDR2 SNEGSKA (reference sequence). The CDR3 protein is CSARTSGRGDTQYF. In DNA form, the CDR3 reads TGCAGTGCTAGGACTAGCGGGAGGGGAGATACGCAGTATTTT.

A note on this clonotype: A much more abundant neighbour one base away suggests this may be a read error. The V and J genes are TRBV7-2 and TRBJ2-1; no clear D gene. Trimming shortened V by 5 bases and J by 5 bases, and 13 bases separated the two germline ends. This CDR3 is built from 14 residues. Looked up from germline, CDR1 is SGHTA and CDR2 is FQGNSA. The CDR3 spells CTSSPTRTHNEQFF. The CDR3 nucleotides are TGTACCAGCAGCCCGACCCGGACCCACAATGAGCAGTTCTTC. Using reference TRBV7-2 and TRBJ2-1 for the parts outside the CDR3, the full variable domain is GAGVSQSPSNKVTEKGKDVELRCDPISGHTALYWYRQSLGQGLEFLIYFQGNSAPDKSGLPSDRFSAERTGGSVSTLTIQRTQQEDSAVYLCTSSPTRTHNEQFFGPGTRLTVL.

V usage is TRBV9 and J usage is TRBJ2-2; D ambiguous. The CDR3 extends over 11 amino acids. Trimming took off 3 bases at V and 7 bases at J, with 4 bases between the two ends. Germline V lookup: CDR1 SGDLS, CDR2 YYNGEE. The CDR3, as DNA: TGTGCCAGCAGCGGGGACGGGGAGCTGTTTTTT. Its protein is CASSGDGELFF.

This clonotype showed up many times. The CDR3 DNA sequence: TGTGCCAGCAGCCGGGGACTAGAGTACGAGCAGTACTTC. Protein sequence: CASSRGLEYEQYF. The gene calls are TRBV7-3 and TRBJ2-7; 8 bases map to TRBD2. The trim removed 5 bases at V and 4 bases at J, leaving 4 bases unmatched. The CDR3 has 13 residues. CDR1 and CDR2 from the germline V gene are SGHTA and FQGTGA.

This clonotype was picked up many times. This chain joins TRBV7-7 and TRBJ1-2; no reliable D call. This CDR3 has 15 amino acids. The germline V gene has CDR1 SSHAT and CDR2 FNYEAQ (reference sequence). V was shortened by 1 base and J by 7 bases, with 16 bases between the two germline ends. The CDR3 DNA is TGTGCCAGCAGCTTAGTGCGGCGGACCGCTCGTGGCTACACCTTC. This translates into CASSLVRRTARGYTF. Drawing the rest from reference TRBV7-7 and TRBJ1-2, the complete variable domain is GAGVSQSPRYKVTKRGQDVTLRCDPISSHATLYWYQQALGQGPEFLTYFNYEAQPDKSGLPSDRFSAERPEGSISTLTIQRTEQRDSAMYRCASSLVRRTARGYTFGSGTRLTVV.

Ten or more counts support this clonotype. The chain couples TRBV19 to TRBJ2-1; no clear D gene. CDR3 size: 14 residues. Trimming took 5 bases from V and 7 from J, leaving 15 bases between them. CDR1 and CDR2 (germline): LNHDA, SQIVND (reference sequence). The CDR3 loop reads CASSRSDPRNEQFF. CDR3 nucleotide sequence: TGTGCCAGTAGTCGGTCAGATCCTCGTAATGAGCAGTTCTTC. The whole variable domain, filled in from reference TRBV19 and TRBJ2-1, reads DGGITQSPKYLFRKEGQNVTLSCEQNLNHDAMYWYRQDPGQGLRLIYYSQIVNDFQKGDIAEGYSVSREKKESFPLTVTSAQKNPTAFYLCASSRSDPRNEQFFGPGTRLTVL.

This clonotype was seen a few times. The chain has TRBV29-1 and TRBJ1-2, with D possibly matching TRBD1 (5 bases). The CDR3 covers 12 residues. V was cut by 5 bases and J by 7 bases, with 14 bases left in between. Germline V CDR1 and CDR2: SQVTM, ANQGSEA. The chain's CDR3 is CSVLPRGGGYTF. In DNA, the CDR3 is TGCAGCGTTCTACCCCGCGGGGGTGGCTACACCTTC.

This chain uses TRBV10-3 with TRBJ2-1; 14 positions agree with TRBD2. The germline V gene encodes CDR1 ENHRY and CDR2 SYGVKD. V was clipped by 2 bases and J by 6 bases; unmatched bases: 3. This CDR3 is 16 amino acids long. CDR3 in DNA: TGTGCCATCAGTGAGGGACTAGCGGGGGGCTCCAATGAGCAGTTCTTC. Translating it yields CAISEGLAGGSNEQFF.

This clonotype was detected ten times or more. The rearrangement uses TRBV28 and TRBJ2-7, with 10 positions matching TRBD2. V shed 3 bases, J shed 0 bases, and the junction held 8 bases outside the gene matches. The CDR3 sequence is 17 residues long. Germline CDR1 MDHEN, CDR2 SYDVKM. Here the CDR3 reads CASSLLGLAQSSYEQYF. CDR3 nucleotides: TGTGCCAGCAGTTTGCTGGGACTAGCGCAGAGCTCCTACGAGCAGTACTTC. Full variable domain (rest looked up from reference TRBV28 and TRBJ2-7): DVKVTQSSRYLVKRTGEKVFLECVQDMDHENMFWYRQDPGLGLRLIYFSYDVKMKEKGDIPEGYSVSREKKERFSLILESASTNQTSMYLCASSLLGLAQSSYEQYFGPGTRLTVT.

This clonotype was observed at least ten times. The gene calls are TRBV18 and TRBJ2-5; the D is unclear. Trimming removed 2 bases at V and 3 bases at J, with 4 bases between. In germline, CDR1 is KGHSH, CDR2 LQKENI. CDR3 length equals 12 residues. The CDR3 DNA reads TGTGCCAGCTCACCAGGGGAAGAGACCCAGTACTTC. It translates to CASSPGEETQYF.

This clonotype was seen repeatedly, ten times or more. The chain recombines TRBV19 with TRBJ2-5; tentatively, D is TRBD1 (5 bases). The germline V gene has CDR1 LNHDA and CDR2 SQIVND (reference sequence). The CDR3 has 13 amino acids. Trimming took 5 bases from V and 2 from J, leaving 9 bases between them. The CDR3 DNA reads TGTGCCAGTAGTTATGCAGGGCAAGAGACCCAGTACTTC. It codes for CASSYAGQETQYF.

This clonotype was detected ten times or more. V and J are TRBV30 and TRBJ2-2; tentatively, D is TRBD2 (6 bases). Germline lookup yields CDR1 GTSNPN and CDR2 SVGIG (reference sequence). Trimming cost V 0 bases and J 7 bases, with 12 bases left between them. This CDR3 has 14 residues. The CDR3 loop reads CAWSVSREVGELFF. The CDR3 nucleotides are TGTGCCTGGAGTGTAAGCAGGGAGGTCGGGGAGCTGTTTTTT.

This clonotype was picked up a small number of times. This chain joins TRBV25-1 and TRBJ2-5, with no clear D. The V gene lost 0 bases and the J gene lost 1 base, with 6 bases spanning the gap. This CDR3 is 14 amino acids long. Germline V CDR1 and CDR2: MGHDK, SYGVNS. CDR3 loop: CASSEYNPQETQYF. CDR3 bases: TGTGCCAGCAGTGAATATAACCCCCAAGAGACCCAGTACTTC.

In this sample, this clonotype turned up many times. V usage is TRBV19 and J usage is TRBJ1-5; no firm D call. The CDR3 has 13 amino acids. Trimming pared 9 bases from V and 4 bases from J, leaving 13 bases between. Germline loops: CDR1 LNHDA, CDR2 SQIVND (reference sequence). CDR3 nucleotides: TGTGCCAGCAAGAGCCAGCTGAATCAGCCCCAGCATTTT. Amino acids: CASKSQLNQPQHF.

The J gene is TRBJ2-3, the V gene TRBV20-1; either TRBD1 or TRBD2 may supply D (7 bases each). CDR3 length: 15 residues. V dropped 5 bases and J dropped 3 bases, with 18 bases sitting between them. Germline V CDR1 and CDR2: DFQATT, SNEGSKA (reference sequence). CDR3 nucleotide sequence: TGCAGTGCTGGGAGGGGGCGGGACCCAACAGATACGCAGTATTTT. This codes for CSAGRGRDPTDTQYF.

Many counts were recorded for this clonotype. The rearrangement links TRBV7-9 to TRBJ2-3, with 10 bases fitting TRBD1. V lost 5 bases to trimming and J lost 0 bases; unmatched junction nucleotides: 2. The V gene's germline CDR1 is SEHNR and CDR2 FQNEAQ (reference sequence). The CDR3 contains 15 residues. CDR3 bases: TGTGCCAGCAGCCTGGGACAGGGGAGCACAGATACGCAGTATTTT. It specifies CASSLGQGSTDTQYF.